This TCR beta chain was retrieved from a study of early T cells in non-severe SARS-CoV-2 infection. Molecules of cDNA were individually given unique molecular identifiers that were attached to them. A single record per CDR3 protein comes from TCRdb applying MiXCR to the 5' RACE reads. The profile shows fewer than 80,000 distinct CDR3 sequences, about 12% of them singletons. This clonotype was seen more than once but under ten times. V lost 2 bases and J lost 0, with 13 bases in between. This CDR3 is 16 amino acids long. CDR1 KGHSH and CDR2 LQKENI come from the germline V gene. Sequences were derived from whole blood, sampled at baseline. The chain employs TRBV18 and TRBJ1-1; D unclear. The sequence came from an adult who was a healthcare worker with PCR-confirmed SARS-CoV-2 infection or an uninfected control (not recorded which). The donor label of this sample is uncertain. Here the CDR3 reads CASSPSGFAMNTEAFF. The CDR3 nucleotides are TGTGCCAGCTCACCAAGTGGCTTTGCGATGAACACTGAAGCTTTCTTT.